In its sample, the clone carrying this TCR beta chain was seen a few times. As yet, its antigen is unknown. Germline V gives CDR1 KGHSH, CDR2 LQKENI. The CDR3 loop spans 11 amino acids. V gave up 3 bases and J gave up 3 bases, with 3 bases separating them. This entry comes from a study of CD8 T cells in ankylosing spondylitis. Using quantitative 5'-RACE with molecular barcodes, the authors made TCR beta libraries. TCRdb re-analysed the 5' RACE reads in MiXCR, keeping a single row per CDR3 protein. The sample includes about 420,000 distinct CDR3 sequences, 20% to 25% of them seen just once. Study-wide results and limits: A TCR beta motif of about 8 highly homologous variants seemed to mark ankylosing spondylitis blood. Disease-linked clones were reportedly significantly enriched in matched ankylosing spondylitis synovial fluid. Prior literature has documented some motif variants in synovial fluid and blood from reactive arthritis.

This receptor was identified in a male donor with ankylosing spondylitis. The rearrangement joins TRBV18 to TRBJ2-7; D is undetermined. The source material was blood, either unsorted or a sorted T cell fraction (not recorded which). CDR3 amino acids: CASSPNYEQYF. DNA of the CDR3: TGTGCCAGCTCACCCAACTACGAGCAGTACTTC.